This T cell receptor (beta chain) was found in a study of OX40 agonist ivuxolimab in advanced cancers. Study results and limitations: Clones of CD4+ and CD8+ blood T cells grew by week 6 at doses of 0.1 to 3.0 mg/kg.

TCRdb keeps only in-frame clones here, not all; method: immunoSEQ multiplex PCR. This repertoire shows about 80,000 clones, about nine tenths found once; its top ten account for approximately 0.3%. On this clone itself: Its antigen is not known.

Trimming removed 2 bases at V and 2 bases at J, with 9 bases between. This CDR3 comprises 14 residues. From germline, CDR1 is MNHEY and CDR2 SVGAGI. The sample here was CD4+ or CD8+ T cells sorted from blood, taken in a trial of the OX40 agonist ivuxolimab. This chain joins TRBV6-5 and TRBJ1-1; no clear D. This TCR came from an adult with an advanced solid tumor such as melanoma, head and neck, liver or kidney cancer. This CDR3 reads CASSYGRLNTEAFF. The CDR3 bases are TGTGCCAGCAGTTACGGCAGATTAAACACTGAAGCTTTCTTT.